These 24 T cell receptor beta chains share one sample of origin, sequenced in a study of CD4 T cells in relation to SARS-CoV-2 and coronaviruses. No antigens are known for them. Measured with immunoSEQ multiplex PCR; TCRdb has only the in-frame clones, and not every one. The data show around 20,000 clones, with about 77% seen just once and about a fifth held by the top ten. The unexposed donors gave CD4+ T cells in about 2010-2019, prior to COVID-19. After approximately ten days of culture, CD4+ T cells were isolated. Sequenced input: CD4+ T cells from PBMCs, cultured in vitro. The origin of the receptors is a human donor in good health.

The CDR3 DNA follows: TGCGCCAGCAGCGGGGGGGACAGGAGCACAGATACGCAGTATTTT. As protein: CASSGGDRSTDTQYF. This chain links TRBV5-1 with TRBJ2-3; a weak D match, TRBD1 (8 bases). This CDR3 has 15 amino acids. The V and J ends lost 4 bases and 0 bases respectively, with 12 bases between them. Germline V CDR1 and CDR2: SGHRS, YFSETQ.

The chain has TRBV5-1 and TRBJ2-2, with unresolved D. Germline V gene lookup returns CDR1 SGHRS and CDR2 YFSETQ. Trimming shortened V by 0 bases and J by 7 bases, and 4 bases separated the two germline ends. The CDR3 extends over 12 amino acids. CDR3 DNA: TGCGCCAGCAGCTTGGTTCTCGGGGAGCTGTTTTTT. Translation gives CASSLVLGELFF.

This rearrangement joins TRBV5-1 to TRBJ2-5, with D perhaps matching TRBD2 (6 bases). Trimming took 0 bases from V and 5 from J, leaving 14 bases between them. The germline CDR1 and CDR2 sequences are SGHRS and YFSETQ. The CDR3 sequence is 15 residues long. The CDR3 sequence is CASSLEGLNRETQYF. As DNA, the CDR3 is TGCGCCAGCAGCTTGGAGGGACTGAATAGGGAGACCCAGTACTTC.

CDR3 sequence (DNA): TGTGCCTGGAGTGTATTTTCCGGTTGGGGGATCGAGTCACCCCTCCACTTT. Amino acids: CAWSVFSGWGIESPLHF. The chain is built from TRBV30 and TRBJ1-6; D possibly corresponds to TRBD1 (5 bases). V was trimmed by 0 bases and J by 10 bases, leaving 22 bases between them. This CDR3 comprises 17 residues. CDR1 is GTSNPN and CDR2 is SVGIG in the germline V gene (reference sequence).

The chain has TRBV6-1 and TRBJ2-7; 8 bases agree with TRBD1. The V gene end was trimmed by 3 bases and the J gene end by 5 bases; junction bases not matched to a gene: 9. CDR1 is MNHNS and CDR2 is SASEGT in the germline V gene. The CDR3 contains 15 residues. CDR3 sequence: CASSDEGQGSHEQYF. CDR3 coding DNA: TGTGCCAGCAGTGATGAAGGACAGGGTTCTCACGAGCAGTACTTC.

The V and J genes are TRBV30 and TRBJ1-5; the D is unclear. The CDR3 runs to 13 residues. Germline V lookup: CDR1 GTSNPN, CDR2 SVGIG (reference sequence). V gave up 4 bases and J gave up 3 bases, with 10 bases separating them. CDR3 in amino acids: CAWNSDPNQPQHF. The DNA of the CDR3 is TGTGCCTGGAATTCGGACCCCAATCAGCCCCAGCATTTT. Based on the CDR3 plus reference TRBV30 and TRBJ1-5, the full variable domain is SQTIHQWPATLVQPVGSPLSLECTVEGTSNPNLYWYRQAAGRGLQLLFYSVGIGQISSEVPQNLSASRPQDRQFILSSKKLLLSDSGFYLCAWNSDPNQPQHFGDGTRLSIL.

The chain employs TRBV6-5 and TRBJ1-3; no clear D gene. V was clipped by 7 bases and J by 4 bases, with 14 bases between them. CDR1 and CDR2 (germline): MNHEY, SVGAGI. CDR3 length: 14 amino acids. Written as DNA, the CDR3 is TGTGCCAGCAATCCGATCCGCGGAGGAAACACCATATATTTT. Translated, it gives CASNPIRGGNTIYF.

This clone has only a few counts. The CDR3 DNA sequence: TGTGCCAGCAGTAACAGGGTCACCTATAATTCACCCCTCCACTTT. Protein product: CASSNRVTYNSPLHF. The chain carries TRBV27 and TRBJ1-6; D is possibly TRBD1 (6 bases). Trimming shortened V by 5 bases and J by 2 bases, and 10 bases separated the two germline ends. The CDR3 loop spans 15 amino acids. Per the germline V gene, CDR1 is MNHEY and CDR2 is SMNVEV (reference sequence).

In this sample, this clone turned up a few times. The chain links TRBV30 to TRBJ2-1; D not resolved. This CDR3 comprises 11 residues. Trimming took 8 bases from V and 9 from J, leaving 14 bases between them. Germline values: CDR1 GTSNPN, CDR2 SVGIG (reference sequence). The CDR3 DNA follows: TGTGCCGGAACTATGATGGGTGAGCAGTTCTTC. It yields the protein CAGTMMGEQFF.

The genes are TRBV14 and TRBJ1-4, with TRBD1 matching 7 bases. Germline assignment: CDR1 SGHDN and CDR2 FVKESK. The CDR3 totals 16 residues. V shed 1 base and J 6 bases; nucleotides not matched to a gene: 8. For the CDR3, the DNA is TGTGCCAGCAGCCAAGGCCTGACAGGGAGGTATGAAAAACTGTTTTTT. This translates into CASSQGLTGRYEKLFF.

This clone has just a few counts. The CDR3 here is CASSIDIRSSNQPQHF. CDR3 DNA: TGTGCCAGTAGTATAGATATTCGGAGTAGCAATCAGCCCCAGCATTTT. V is TRBV19 and J is TRBJ1-5; D is unresolved. Looked up from germline, CDR1 is LNHDA and CDR2 is SQIVND (reference sequence). V was pared by 0 bases and J by 0 bases, with 9 bases between. This CDR3 is 16 amino acids long.

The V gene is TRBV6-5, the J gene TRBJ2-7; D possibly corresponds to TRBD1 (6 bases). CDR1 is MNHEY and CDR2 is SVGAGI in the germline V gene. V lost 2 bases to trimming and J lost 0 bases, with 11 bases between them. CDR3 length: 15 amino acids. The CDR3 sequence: CASSYGTPVSYEQYF. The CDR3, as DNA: TGTGCCAGCAGTTACGGGACACCAGTCTCCTACGAGCAGTACTTC.

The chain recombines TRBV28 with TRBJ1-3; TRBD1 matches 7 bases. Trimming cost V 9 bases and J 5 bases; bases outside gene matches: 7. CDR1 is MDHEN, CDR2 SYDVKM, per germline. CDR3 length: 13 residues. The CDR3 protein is CASSQGLRNTIYF. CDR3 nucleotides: TGTGCCAGTTCACAGGGGTTGAGAAACACCATATATTTT.

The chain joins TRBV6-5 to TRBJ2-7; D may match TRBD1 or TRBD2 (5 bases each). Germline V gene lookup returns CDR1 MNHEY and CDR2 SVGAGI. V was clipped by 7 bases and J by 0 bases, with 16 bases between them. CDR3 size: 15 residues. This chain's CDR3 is CASTPTRDGSYEQYF. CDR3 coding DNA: TGTGCCAGCACCCCGACCCGGGACGGCTCCTACGAGCAGTACTTC.

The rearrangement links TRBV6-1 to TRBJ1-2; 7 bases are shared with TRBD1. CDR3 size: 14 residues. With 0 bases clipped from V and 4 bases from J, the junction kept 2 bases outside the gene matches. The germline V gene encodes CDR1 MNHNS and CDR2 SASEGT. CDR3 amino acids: CASSEAGGGYGYTF. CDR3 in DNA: TGTGCCAGCAGTGAAGCAGGGGGCGGCTATGGCTACACCTTC.

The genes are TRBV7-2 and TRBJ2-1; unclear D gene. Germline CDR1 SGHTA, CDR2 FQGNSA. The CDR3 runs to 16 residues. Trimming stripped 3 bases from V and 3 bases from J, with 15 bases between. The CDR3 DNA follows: TGTGCCAGCAGCTTCCAAAGGACGGCTTTCTACAATGAGCAGTTCTTC. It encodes CASSFQRTAFYNEQFF.

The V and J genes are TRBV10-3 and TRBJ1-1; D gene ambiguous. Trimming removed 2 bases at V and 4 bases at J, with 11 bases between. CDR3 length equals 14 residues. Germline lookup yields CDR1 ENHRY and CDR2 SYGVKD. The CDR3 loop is CAISERQAGTEAFF. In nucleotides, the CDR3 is TGTGCCATCAGTGAGCGTCAGGCGGGCACTGAAGCTTTCTTT.

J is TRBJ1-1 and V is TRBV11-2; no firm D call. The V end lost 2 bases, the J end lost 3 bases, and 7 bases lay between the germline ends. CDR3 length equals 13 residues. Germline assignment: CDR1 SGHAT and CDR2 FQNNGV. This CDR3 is CASSLSIDTEAFF. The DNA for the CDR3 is TGTGCCAGCAGCTTAAGTATAGACACTGAAGCTTTCTTT.

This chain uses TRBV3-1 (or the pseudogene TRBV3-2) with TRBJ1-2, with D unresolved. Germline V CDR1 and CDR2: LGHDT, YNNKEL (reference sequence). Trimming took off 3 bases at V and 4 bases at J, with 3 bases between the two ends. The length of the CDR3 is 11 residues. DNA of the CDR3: TGTGCCAGCAGCCAGGGCTATGGCTACACCTTC. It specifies CASSQGYGYTF.

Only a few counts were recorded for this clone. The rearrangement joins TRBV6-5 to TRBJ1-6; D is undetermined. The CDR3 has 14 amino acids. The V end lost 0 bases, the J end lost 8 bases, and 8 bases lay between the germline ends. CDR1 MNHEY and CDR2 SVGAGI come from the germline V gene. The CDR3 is CASSYSGHDSPLHF. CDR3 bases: TGTGCCAGCAGTTACTCAGGTCACGATTCACCCCTCCACTTT.

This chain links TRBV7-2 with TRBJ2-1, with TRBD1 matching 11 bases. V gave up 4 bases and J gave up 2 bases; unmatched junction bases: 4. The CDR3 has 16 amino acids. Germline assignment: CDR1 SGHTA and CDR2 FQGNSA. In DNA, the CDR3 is TGTGCCAGCAGCTCCCGGACAGGGGGCCCCTACAATGAGCAGTTCTTC. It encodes CASSSRTGGPYNEQFF. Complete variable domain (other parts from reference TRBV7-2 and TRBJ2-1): GAGVSQSPSNKVTEKGKDVELRCDPISGHTALYWYRQSLGQGLEFLIYFQGNSAPDKSGLPSDRFSAERTGGSVSTLTIQRTQQEDSAVYLCASSSRTGGPYNEQFFGPGTRLTVL.

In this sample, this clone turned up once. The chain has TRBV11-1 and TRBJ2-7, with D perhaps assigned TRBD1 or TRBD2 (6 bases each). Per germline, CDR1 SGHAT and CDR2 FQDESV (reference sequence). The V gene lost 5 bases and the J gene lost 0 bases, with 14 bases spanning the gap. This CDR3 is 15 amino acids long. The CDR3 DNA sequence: TGTGCCAGCAGCGCCTGGGGGGCCAACTCCTACGAGCAGTACTTC. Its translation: CASSAWGANSYEQYF.

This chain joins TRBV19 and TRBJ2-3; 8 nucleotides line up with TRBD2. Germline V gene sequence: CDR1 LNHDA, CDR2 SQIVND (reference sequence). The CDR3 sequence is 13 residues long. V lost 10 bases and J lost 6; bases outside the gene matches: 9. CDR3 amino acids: CAIRERESDTQYF. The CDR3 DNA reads TGTGCCATTAGAGAGCGGGAGTCGGATACGCAGTATTTT.

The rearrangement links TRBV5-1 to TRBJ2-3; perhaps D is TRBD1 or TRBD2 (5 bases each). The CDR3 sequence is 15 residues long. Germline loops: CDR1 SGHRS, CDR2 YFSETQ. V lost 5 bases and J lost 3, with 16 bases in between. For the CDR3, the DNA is TGCGCCAGCAGAGATGGACGGGGACCTACAGATACGCAGTATTTT. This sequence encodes CASRDGRGPTDTQYF.